Below are 29 T cell receptor beta chains sequenced from a single sample in a study of PD-1 blockade in classical Hodgkin lymphoma. The data were produced by immunoSEQ multiplex PCR, yet TCRdb's version contains in-frame clones alone and is incomplete. The sample includes just over 60,000 clones, about nine tenths of them seen just once. All patients relapsed after autologous stem cell transplantation, and brentuximab vedotin exposure varied. The input for sequencing was peripheral blood mononuclear cells (PBMCs), taken at baseline. Source of these receptors: a human donor with classical Hodgkin lymphoma.

This clone turned up a few times. V usage is TRBV4-2 and J usage is TRBJ2-1; D may be TRBD2 (6 bases). Trimming shortened V by 0 bases and J by 7 bases, and 10 bases separated the two germline ends. The CDR3 length is 14 residues. CDR1 and CDR2 from the germline V gene are LGHNA and YNFKEQ. The DNA for the CDR3 is TGTGCCAGCAGCCAAGATCGGGAGTGGAATGAGCAGTTCTTC. It encodes CASSQDREWNEQFF.

V and J are TRBV6-1 and TRBJ2-7; D not resolved. Trimming left V 3 bases short and J 0 bases short, with 9 bases between. The germline CDR1 and CDR2 sequences are MNHNS and SASEGT. The length of the CDR3 is 14 residues. CDR3 bases: TGTGCCAGCAGTGATCGGAGCTTCTCCTACGAGCAGTACTTC. Translated: CASSDRSFSYEQYF.

The rearrangement joins TRBV7-9 to TRBJ1-3, with 7 bases lining up with TRBD1. The CDR3 has 17 residues. With V trimmed by 1 base and J by 0 bases, 6 bases remained unmatched. The germline V gene has CDR1 SEHNR and CDR2 FQNEAQ (reference sequence). Here the CDR3 reads CASSLGAGGTSGNTIYF. Written as DNA, the CDR3 is TGTGCCAGCAGCTTAGGCGCAGGGGGTACCTCTGGAAACACCATATATTTT.

Regarding this clone: Mismatch with germline at one junction end may stem from a read error. The chain is built from TRBV6-1 and TRBJ2-7, with a weak D call TRBD1 (7 bases). Germline V gene data show CDR1 as MNHNS and CDR2 as SASEGT. CDR3 size: 17 residues. The CDR3 nucleotides are TGTGCCATCAGTGAGTCGTCCGGAGGGGGCGCTTATTACGAGCAGTACTTC. This gives the protein CAISESSGGGAYYEQYF.

There are a few counts of this clone. This chain uses TRBV19 with TRBJ1-1, with 9 nucleotides matching TRBD1. This CDR3 comprises 13 residues. In germline, CDR1 is LNHDA, CDR2 SQIVND (reference sequence). The junction had 1 base not matched to a gene; V was cut back by 0 bases and J by 8 bases. CDR3 region: CASSIEGTGEAFF. CDR3 sequence (DNA): TGTGCCAGTAGTATAGAGGGGACAGGGGAAGCTTTCTTT.

V gene TRBV6-6 combines with J gene TRBJ2-7; 10 bases are shared with TRBD1. Looked up from germline, CDR1 is MNHNY and CDR2 is SVGAGI (reference sequence). There are 14 residues in the CDR3. V trimming: 4 bases; J trimming: 3 bases; junction bases outside the gene matches: 3. In DNA, the CDR3 is TGTGCCAGCAGTTCGGGACAGGGGAACTACGAGCAGTACTTC. As protein: CASSSGQGNYEQYF.

This clone was seen a single time. The chain combines TRBV19 with TRBJ2-2; D call uncertain. From germline, CDR1 is LNHDA and CDR2 SQIVND (reference sequence). The CDR3 has 13 amino acids. Deletions cut 4 bases from V and 4 bases from J, with 7 bases between. The CDR3 reads CASSRQITGELFF. The CDR3 nucleotides are TGTGCCAGTAGTAGGCAGATCACCGGGGAGCTGTTTTTT.

This clone was recorded only once. The V call is TRBV28, the J call TRBJ2-2; 7 positions agree with TRBD2. The V gene's germline CDR1 is MDHEN and CDR2 SYDVKM. The J segment lost 1 base and the V segment lost 6 bases, leaving 2 bases of the junction unmatched. CDR3 length equals 14 residues. The CDR3 DNA sequence: TGTGCCAGCAGGGGGGGGATGAACACCGGGGAGCTGTTTTTT. Its translation: CASRGGMNTGELFF. Looking up the rest from reference TRBV28 and TRBJ2-2 gives the full variable domain: DVKVTQSSRYLVKRTGEKVFLECVQDMDHENMFWYRQDPGLGLRLIYFSYDVKMKEKGDIPEGYSVSREKKERFSLILESASTNQTSMYLCASRGGMNTGELFFGEGSRLTVL.

The gene calls are TRBV2 and TRBJ1-5; D remains ambiguous. Germline V gives CDR1 SNHLY, CDR2 FYNNEI. V was trimmed by 7 bases and J by 5 bases, leaving 15 bases between them. This CDR3 spans 14 amino acids. CDR3 coding DNA: TGTGCCAGCAAGGGCTCCAGTGGATATCAGCCCCAGCATTTT. Translated: CASKGSSGYQPQHF.

CDR3 sequence (DNA): TGTGCCAGCAGTGACGAGGCGGAGACCGGGGAGCTGTTTTTT. Residues: CASSDEAETGELFF. The chain joins TRBV6-4 to TRBJ2-2; D unresolved. This CDR3 comprises 14 residues. V dropped 2 bases and J dropped 5 bases, with 9 bases sitting between them. Germline CDR1 reads MRHNA; CDR2 reads SNTAGT.

Only one count was recorded for this clone. The chain has TRBV7-3 and TRBJ2-1, with 8 bases lining up with TRBD2. This CDR3 is built from 16 residues. CDR1 SGHTA and CDR2 FQGTGA come from the germline V gene. V lost 4 bases and J lost 9; bases outside the gene matches: 14. The CDR3 reads CASSSPPGGPLSEQFF. The CDR3 DNA reads as TGTGCCAGCAGCTCTCCGCCGGGGGGGCCCCTCTCTGAGCAGTTCTTC.

The chain joins TRBV11-2 to TRBJ2-3, with 11 nucleotides matching TRBD2. The ends lost 5 bases at V and 3 bases at J; junction bases unmatched: 4. CDR1 SGHAT and CDR2 FQNNGV come from the germline V gene. There are 15 residues in the CDR3. In nucleotides, the CDR3 is TGTGCCAGCAGCCCGGGACTAGCGGAGACAGATACGCAGTATTTT. Translation gives CASSPGLAETDTQYF.

The chain combines TRBV7-9 with TRBJ2-7; no clear D. The length of the CDR3 is 14 residues. V dropped 2 bases and J dropped 5 bases, with 13 bases sitting between them. Germline CDR1 SEHNR, CDR2 FQNEAQ (reference sequence). Here the CDR3 DNA reads TGTGCCAGCAGCTTATTGGCAGGATGGGACGAGCAGTACTTC. It yields the protein CASSLLAGWDEQYF.

The sample holds one count of this clone. V usage is TRBV7-2 and J usage is TRBJ1-2; D remains ambiguous. V lost 1 base to trimming and J lost 3 bases, with 15 bases between them. The CDR3 loop spans 16 amino acids. In germline, CDR1 is SGHTA, CDR2 FQGNSA. In DNA, the CDR3 is TGTGCCAGCAGCTTAGAAAGTGTCGAGTGGTACTATGGCTACACCTTC. Protein product: CASSLESVEWYYGYTF.

This chain joins TRBV6-1 and TRBJ1-2; D call uncertain. The CDR3 runs to 14 residues. Germline V gene sequence: CDR1 MNHNS, CDR2 SASEGT. V was clipped by 2 bases and J by 8 bases, with 15 bases between them. CDR3: CASSESGSPAGYTF. The CDR3 DNA is TGTGCCAGCAGTGAATCCGGCAGTCCGGCCGGCTACACCTTC.

The V gene is TRBV1, the J gene TRBJ2-5. TRBV1 is tagged as a pseudogene. The CDR3 sequence is 17 residues long. CDR3 DNA sequence: TGCACCAGGGCGAACCTCCGGGACGGCCTGGGCCAAGAGACCCAGTACTTC. It codes for CTRANLRDGLGQETQYF.

The rearrangement joins TRBV28 to TRBJ1-2, with D perhaps TRBD1 (5 bases). In germline, CDR1 is MDHEN, CDR2 SYDVKM. The ends were cut back, 1 base at V and 5 bases at J, with 5 bases in the middle. The length of the CDR3 is 12 residues. Here the CDR3 reads CASSLSGYGYTF. The CDR3 DNA sequence: TGTGCCAGCAGTTTATCAGGGTATGGCTACACCTTC.

The chain joins TRBV30 to TRBJ1-2; 7 bases align to TRBD1. In germline, CDR1 is GTSNPN, CDR2 SVGIG (reference sequence). This CDR3 has 13 residues. After removal of 0 bases from V and 7 bases from J, the junction contained 5 bases not matched to a gene. In nucleotides, the CDR3 is TGTGCCTGGAGTGTAAAGGGGGCGAGTGGCTACACCTTC. It specifies CAWSVKGASGYTF. The whole variable domain, filled in from reference TRBV30 and TRBJ1-2, reads SQTIHQWPATLVQPVGSPLSLECTVEGTSNPNLYWYRQAAGRGLQLLFYSVGIGQISSEVPQNLSASRPQDRQFILSSKKLLLSDSGFYLCAWSVKGASGYTFGSGTRLTVV.

The chain has TRBV6-5 and TRBJ1-1, with unresolved D. V lost 0 bases and J lost 6, with 8 bases in between. The CDR3 length is 13 residues. The germline V gene encodes CDR1 MNHEY and CDR2 SVGAGI. The CDR3 is CASSYSRRAEAFF. CDR3 nucleotide sequence: TGTGCCAGCAGTTACTCGAGAAGGGCTGAAGCTTTCTTT.

V gene TRBV6-1 combines with J gene TRBJ2-2; the D call may be TRBD1 or TRBD2 (5 bases each). Per the germline V gene, CDR1 is MNHNS and CDR2 is SASEGT. CDR3 length equals 13 residues. The V end lost 3 bases, the J end lost 5 bases, and 7 bases lay between the germline ends. The CDR3 here is CASSDGGTGELFF. As DNA, the CDR3 is TGTGCCAGCAGTGATGGGGGAACCGGGGAGCTGTTTTTT.

V and J are TRBV5-1 and TRBJ1-1, with 8 bases lining up with TRBD1. Unmatched junction bases numbered 1, after V lost 4 bases and J lost 2 bases. The CDR3 extends over 13 amino acids. Per germline, CDR1 SGHRS and CDR2 YFSETQ. The CDR3 here is CASSTGGNTEAFF. CDR3 nucleotides: TGCGCCAGCAGCACAGGGGGAAACACTGAAGCTTTCTTT.

The gene calls are TRBV7-2 and TRBJ1-4, with D perhaps TRBD1 (5 bases). Germline assignment: CDR1 SGHTA and CDR2 FQGNSA. With 1 base removed from V and 8 bases from J, the gap between germline ends came to 14 bases. The CDR3 covers 15 residues. The CDR3 here is CASSLVVGSGEKLFF. In DNA, the CDR3 is TGTGCCAGCAGCTTAGTTGTAGGGTCAGGGGAAAAACTGTTTTTT.

V and J are TRBV9 and TRBJ2-7; D gene uncertain. Germline V CDR1 and CDR2: SGDLS, YYNGEE. The ends were cut back, 4 bases at V and 3 bases at J, with 17 bases in the middle. CDR3 length: 15 residues. DNA of the CDR3: TGTGCCAGCAGCACAGACCATTCCCCCGGCTACGAGCAGTACTTC. Residues: CASSTDHSPGYEQYF.

This chain joins TRBV7-9 and TRBJ2-7; maybe TRBD2 (5 bases). The CDR3 runs 15 residues. Per the germline V gene, CDR1 is SEHNR and CDR2 is FQNEAQ (reference sequence). V shed 4 bases and J shed 0 bases, with 13 bases lying between them. This CDR3 reads CASSSTAGDSYEQYF. Written as DNA, the CDR3 is TGTGCCAGCAGCTCAACCGCCGGGGACTCCTACGAGCAGTACTTC.

V usage is TRBV7-2 and J usage is TRBJ2-7; tentative D call: TRBD2 (6 bases). Per germline, CDR1 SGHTA and CDR2 FQGNSA. The V end was cut by 2 bases, the J end by 3 bases, with 14 bases between. The CDR3 has 15 residues. CDR3 amino acids: CASSLSGLGFYEQYF. The DNA for the CDR3 is TGTGCCAGCAGCTTATCGGGACTCGGTTTCTACGAGCAGTACTTC.

This clone was counted a single time. The J gene is TRBJ2-5, the V gene TRBV5-8, with 7 positions matching TRBD1. CDR1 SGHTS and CDR2 YDEGEE come from the germline V gene. V trimming: 2 bases; J trimming: 4 bases; junction bases outside the gene matches: 14. This CDR3 has 17 residues. The CDR3 region is CASSLRGPFSQSETQYF. DNA for the CDR3: TGTGCCAGCAGCTTAAGGGGGCCGTTTAGTCAGTCAGAGACCCAGTACTTC.

The CDR3 here is CASSLGQGRGQPQHF. For the CDR3, the DNA is TGTGCCAGCAGTTTAGGGCAGGGTCGCGGTCAGCCCCAGCATTTT. The chain links TRBV27 to TRBJ1-5, with a possible D match to TRBD1 (5 bases). The CDR3 is 15 residues long. V was clipped by 2 bases and J by 6 bases, with 14 bases between them. The germline V gene encodes CDR1 MNHEY and CDR2 SMNVEV (reference sequence).

The rearrangement uses TRBV5-1 and TRBJ1-2; D unresolved. V was clipped by 5 bases and J by 5 bases, with 13 bases between them. CDR1 is SGHRS, CDR2 YFSETQ, per germline. The CDR3 consists of 13 residues. DNA of the CDR3: TGCGCCAGCAGTAGTTCAGCGAAATATGGCTACACCTTC. It codes for CASSSSAKYGYTF. The variable domain in full, with the rest retrieved from reference TRBV5-1 and TRBJ1-2, is KAGVTQTPRYLIKTRGQQVTLSCSPISGHRSVSWYQQTPGQGLQFLFEYFSETQRNKGNFPGRFSGRQFSNSRSEMNVSTLELGDSALYLCASSSSAKYGYTFGSGTRLTVV.

The CDR3 nucleotides read TGTGCCAGCAGCAACGGAGGAGACGGAGACACCATATATTTT. Protein sequence: CASSNGGDGDTIYF. The chain joins TRBV11-3 to TRBJ1-3; no clear D. V gave up 5 bases and J gave up 8 bases, with 16 bases separating them. This CDR3 comprises 14 residues. CDR1 is SGHNT, CDR2 YENEEA, per germline.